The entry that follows covers one T cell receptor beta chain sequence. The antigen is not known. The trim removed 4 bases at V and 0 bases at J, leaving 5 bases unmatched. This CDR3 region has 15 residues. Germline values: CDR1 SGHRS, CDR2 YFSETQ. The time point was: cycle 4 day 1 (C4D1), after more than five weeks of nivolumab. Each patient relapsed following autologous stem cell transplantation, and prior brentuximab vedotin exposure differed. These data are taken from a study of PD-1 blockade in classical Hodgkin lymphoma. In the study overall: Patients were administered nivolumab (3 mg/kg intravenously) every 2 weeks.

Study-wide results and caveats: Newly diagnosed patients were reported to exhibit reduced baseline TCR diversity relative to healthy donors. Possibly reflecting disease activity or prior therapy, repertoire differences have causes that remain undefined.

Sequenced by immunoSEQ multiplex PCR; TCRdb stores in-frame clones only, minus some. The sample lists some 86,000 clones, 90% occurring once. The receptor was isolated from a human donor with classical Hodgkin lymphoma. The sequencing here drew on peripheral blood mononuclear cells (PBMCs), taken before the fourth cycle of nivolumab. This chain links TRBV5-1 with TRBJ2-3; the match to TRBD1 covers 7 bases. This chain's CDR3 is CASSLRQGSTDTQYF. Written as DNA, the CDR3 is TGCGCCAGCAGCCTCCGACAGGGAAGCACAGATACGCAGTATTTT.